Below are 3 T cell receptor beta chains sequenced from a single sample in a study of molecular identifiers for immune sequencing clone quantification. In TCRdb, the PCR reads were re-called with MiXCR into one record per CDR3 protein. The sample shows tens of thousands of distinct CDR3 sequences, approximately 17% of them seen only once. The sequencing sample was made of naive CD8+ T cells from blood, with Jurkat cell RNA spiked in. Noted subset: FACS-sorted CD8+CD4-CCR7+CD45RA+ naive T cells. These receptors all come from a human donor in good health. Some libraries in this study had Jurkat cell RNA spiked in.

As concerns this clonotype: A much larger clone differs from this one at a single base, so this may be a read error. The chain recombines TRBV7-8 with TRBJ2-7; 10 bases align to TRBD2. This CDR3 is built from 16 residues. Per germline, CDR1 SGHVS and CDR2 FQNEAQ. The V and J ends lost 7 bases and 0 bases, in that order; junction bases with no gene match: 9. The CDR3 DNA sequence: TGTGCCAGCACCCTCCCGACTAGCGGGTACTCCTACGAGCAGTACTTC. Translating it yields CASTLPTSGYSYEQYF.

This clonotype was observed many times. The CDR3 protein is CASSRGGSSTEAFF. The CDR3 DNA reads as TGTGCCAGCAGCCGGGGGGGCAGCTCCACTGAAGCTTTCTTT. This chain connects TRBV7-8 to TRBJ1-1; D might be TRBD1 (6 bases). CDR3 length equals 14 residues. Germline V CDR1 and CDR2: SGHVS, FQNEAQ. V lost 5 bases, J lost 4 bases, and 14 bases lay in between.

The CDR3 sequence is CASSSGLSGRGYNEQFF. CDR3 nucleotide sequence: TGTGCCAGCAGTTCGGGACTTAGCGGGAGAGGCTACAATGAGCAGTTCTTC. The chain combines TRBV6-5 with TRBJ2-1; TRBD2 matches at 9 bases. The CDR3 runs 17 residues. The V gene's germline CDR1 is MNHEY and CDR2 SVGAGI. V gave up 4 bases and J gave up 3 bases; unmatched junction bases: 10.